These 27 T cell receptor beta chains were all obtained from the same sample, sequenced in a study of circulating and synovial CD4+ cells in juvenile arthritis. Assay used: immunoSEQ multiplex PCR; TCRdb lists only in-frame clones, some missing. Of over 15,000 clones in the sample, more than 75% are singletons; the top ten hold approximately 0.73%. Sequenced input: CD4+ T cells from blood. The receptors originated from a human donor with juvenile idiopathic arthritis.

V and J are TRBV11-2 and TRBJ2-7; TRBD1 aligns across 7 bases. This CDR3 is 15 amino acids long. The V segment lost 3 bases and the J segment 2 bases; nucleotides outside the gene matches: 7. Germline lookup yields CDR1 SGHAT and CDR2 FQNNGV. In nucleotides, the CDR3 is TGTGCCAGCAGCTTCGTCTTAGGACAGGCCTACGAGCAGTACTTC. Protein: CASSFVLGQAYEQYF.

V gene TRBV18 combines with J gene TRBJ2-3; 7 bases align to TRBD1. Germline V gene data show CDR1 as KGHSH and CDR2 as LQKENI. Trimming took 5 bases from V and 7 from J; bases not matched to a gene: 15. CDR3 length equals 16 residues. CDR3 amino acids: CASSLTQGDHINTQYF. The CDR3 region has the DNA TGTGCCAGCTCATTAACGCAGGGGGATCACATAAATACGCAGTATTTT.

This chain links TRBV6-1 with TRBJ1-5, with a weak D call TRBD1 (6 bases). Trimming took 7 bases from V and 4 from J, leaving 11 bases between them. Germline CDR1 is MNHNS and CDR2 is SASEGT. CDR3 length: 13 amino acids. The DNA of the CDR3 is TGTGCCAGCATCCTCCAGGGGAATCAGCCCCAGCATTTT. Translating gives CASILQGNQPQHF.

This rearrangement joins TRBV14 to TRBJ2-1; TRBD2 agrees at 10 bases. The CDR3 spans 14 residues. After removal of 4 bases from V and 6 bases from J, the junction contained 3 bases not matched to a gene. The V gene's germline CDR1 is SGHDN and CDR2 FVKESK. DNA of the CDR3: TGTGCCAGCAGCCCTAGCGGGGGTGGCAATGAGCAGTTCTTC. It is translated as CASSPSGGGNEQFF.

In regard to this clone: Germline is not matched at one junction end, which may reflect a read error. This chain uses TRBV11-2 with TRBJ1-1; D unresolved. The CDR3 contains 14 residues. The germline V gene encodes CDR1 SGHAT and CDR2 FQNNGV. This chain's CDR3 is CASSPLRSNSEAFF. In nucleotides, the CDR3 is TGTGCCAGCAGCCCTCTAAGATCGAACTCTGAAGCTTTCTTT.

Comments on this clone: At one boundary the junction diverges from the germline segment, which might be a read error. Other DNA sequences in this sample translate to the same CDR3. The chain employs TRBV30 and TRBJ1-6; 8 bases fit TRBD1. The CDR3 loop spans 17 amino acids. Per the germline V gene, CDR1 is GTSNPN and CDR2 is SVGIG (reference sequence). In nucleotides, the CDR3 is TGTGCCTGGACGCCGATCCAAGGGGCAGGGGGCAATTCCCCCCTCCACTTT. Translated: CAWTPIQGAGGNSPLHF.

This chain joins TRBV27 and TRBJ1-5, with a weak D call TRBD1 (6 bases). The CDR3 has 13 residues. CDR1 and CDR2 (germline): MNHEY, SMNVEV (reference sequence). Trimming removed 0 bases at V and 10 bases at J, with 10 bases between. This chain's CDR3 is CASSLSYRDPQHF. The CDR3 nucleotides are TGTGCCAGCAGTTTATCCTACAGGGACCCCCAGCATTTT.

The chain couples TRBV18 to TRBJ1-2, with 10 bases that match TRBD1. Germline CDR1 KGHSH, CDR2 LQKENI. CDR3 length: 16 residues. J lost 4 bases, V lost 3 bases, and 8 bases had no gene match. DNA for the CDR3: TGTGCCAGCTCACCCAATCCGGGACAGGGGACCTATGGCTACACCTTC. Amino acid sequence: CASSPNPGQGTYGYTF.

The chain has TRBV5-1 and TRBJ2-2; maybe TRBD2 (5 bases). There are 16 residues in the CDR3. Germline CDR1 SGHRS, CDR2 YFSETQ. Trimming cost V 4 bases and J 4 bases, with 17 bases left between them. The CDR3 is CASSGGGRTSTGELFF. In DNA, the CDR3 is TGCGCCAGCAGCGGAGGTGGCAGGACCAGCACCGGGGAGCTGTTTTTT.

This chain uses TRBV9 with TRBJ2-7; D possibly corresponds to TRBD2 (5 bases). V lost 1 base and J lost 6, with 8 bases in between. Germline CDR1 SGDLS, CDR2 YYNGEE. The CDR3 totals 12 residues. CDR3 loop: CASSVIEGEQYF. CDR3 in DNA: TGTGCCAGCAGCGTAATAGAGGGCGAGCAGTACTTC. The full variable domain, rest sourced from reference TRBV9 and TRBJ2-7, is DSGVTQTPKHLITATGQRVTLRCSPRSGDLSVYWYQQSLDQGLQFLIQYYNGEERAKGNILERFSAQQFPDLHSELNLSSLELGDSALYFCASSVIEGEQYFGPGTRLTVT.

J is TRBJ2-5 and V is TRBV14; TRBD2 matches at 14 bases. Unmatched junction bases numbered 3, after V lost 5 bases and J lost 4 bases. This CDR3 has 15 residues. Per the germline V gene, CDR1 is SGHDN and CDR2 is FVKESK. The CDR3 DNA follows: TGTGCCAGCAGCGGGGGACTAGCGGGAGTAGAGACCCAGTACTTC. It specifies CASSGGLAGVETQYF.

J is TRBJ2-1 and V is TRBV5-1, with 13 bases matching TRBD2. The CDR3 consists of 17 residues. Germline V gives CDR1 SGHRS, CDR2 YFSETQ. V was pared by 3 bases and J by 10 bases, with 13 bases of the junction left unmatched. The CDR3 sequence is CASSSSGTSGNLGEQFF. The CDR3 DNA is TGCGCCAGCAGCTCATCCGGGACTAGCGGGAATTTAGGGGAGCAGTTCTTC.

The chain uses TRBV30 and TRBJ2-5; D not resolved. The end of the DNA fits TRBJ2-7 better, so the J call may be wrong. This CDR3 contains 12 residues. Looked up from germline, CDR1 is GTSNPN and CDR2 is SVGIG (reference sequence). CDR3: CAWRTGYYEQYF. As DNA, the CDR3 is TGTGCCTGGAGAACCGGGTACTACGAGCAGTACTTC.

V gene TRBV30 combines with J gene TRBJ1-2; the D is unclear. Trimming stripped 1 base from V and 4 bases from J, with 16 bases between. The CDR3 spans 15 residues. Per the germline V gene, CDR1 is GTSNPN and CDR2 is SVGIG (reference sequence). The CDR3 loop is CAWSANSWVGYGYTF. As DNA, the CDR3 is TGTGCCTGGAGTGCCAACAGTTGGGTAGGCTATGGCTACACCTTC. The whole variable domain, remainder taken from reference TRBV30 and TRBJ1-2, is SQTIHQWPATLVQPVGSPLSLECTVEGTSNPNLYWYRQAAGRGLQLLFYSVGIGQISSEVPQNLSASRPQDRQFILSSKKLLLSDSGFYLCAWSANSWVGYGYTFGSGTRLTVV.

The chain uses TRBV9 and TRBJ2-1; TRBD2 might be the D (6 bases). With 4 bases removed from V and 9 bases from J, the gap between germline ends came to 29 bases. CDR1 is SGDLS and CDR2 is YYNGEE in the germline V gene. This CDR3 comprises 18 residues. The CDR3 nucleotides are TGTGCCAGCAGCCCCGTCGGGGGATCCTGGGGCGGGTTCGGTGAGCAGTTCTTC. It is translated as CASSPVGGSWGGFGEQFF.

CDR3 coding DNA: TGTGCCAGCAGCCCTCTCCAGGCTACCTACGAGCAGTACTTC. Protein: CASSPLQATYEQYF. The rearrangement uses TRBV11-2 and TRBJ2-5; D unclear. The DNA end favors TRBJ2-7, so the J call may be wrong. This CDR3 region has 14 residues. Germline V gives CDR1 SGHAT, CDR2 FQNNGV.

Only a few counts were recorded for this clone. This chain uses TRBV18 with TRBJ2-3; D is perhaps TRBD1 (6 bases). This CDR3 has 13 amino acids. V dropped 8 bases and J dropped 2 bases, with 11 bases sitting between them. The germline gives CDR1 KGHSH, CDR2 LQKENI. The CDR3 loop reads CASEDSTTDTQYF. In DNA form, the CDR3 reads TGTGCCAGCGAGGACAGCACCACAGATACGCAGTATTTT.

The chain has TRBV11-2 and TRBJ2-1; 10 bases are a match to TRBD1. Per the germline V gene, CDR1 is SGHAT and CDR2 is FQNNGV. CDR3 length: 16 amino acids. V gave up 6 bases and J gave up 10 bases; unmatched junction bases: 15. CDR3 bases: TGTGCCAGCAGTCCCATGGGCCTGGGGACAGGGGCGGAGCAGTTCTTC. Translated, it gives CASSPMGLGTGAEQFF.

The chain carries TRBV30 and TRBJ1-2; the D gene is possibly TRBD1 (5 bases). CDR1 and CDR2 from the germline V gene are GTSNPN and SVGIG (reference sequence). V lost 5 bases, J lost 5 bases, and 9 bases lay in between. This CDR3 spans 11 amino acids. The CDR3 spells CAWGGEYGYTF. CDR3 sequence (DNA): TGTGCCTGGGGGGGGGAATATGGCTACACCTTC.

As concerns this clone: The sample has other DNA sequences that encode this CDR3 too. The CDR3 DNA is TGCGCCAGCAGTGAGTCTCCAGGGGGCCAGTCCCCCCTCCACTTT. Amino acid sequence: CASSESPGGQSPLHF. This rearrangement joins TRBV10-2 to TRBJ1-6, with TRBD1 matching 8 bases. V gave up 0 bases and J gave up 13 bases; unmatched junction bases: 8. There are 15 residues in the CDR3. Germline CDR1 WSHSY, CDR2 SAAADI.

The chain recombines TRBV19 with TRBJ1-2; perhaps TRBD1 as D (5 bases). There are 13 residues in the CDR3. Germline V gene data show CDR1 as LNHDA and CDR2 as SQIVND (reference sequence). Trimming stripped 3 bases from V and 7 bases from J, with 12 bases between. In nucleotides, the CDR3 is TGTGCCAGTAGTATCGGGACTAGGGTTGGCTACACCTTC. Translated, it gives CASSIGTRVGYTF.

The V gene is TRBV15, the J gene TRBJ2-3; 14 bases line up with TRBD2. The V segment lost 5 bases and the J segment 4 bases; nucleotides outside the gene matches: 5. This CDR3 comprises 16 residues. Germline-derived CDR1 and CDR2 are LNHNV and YYDKDF (reference sequence). The CDR3 here is CATSPGLAGVADTQYF. CDR3 nucleotides: TGTGCCACCAGCCCGGGACTAGCGGGAGTGGCAGATACGCAGTATTTT.

CDR3 in amino acids: CADSESYTQYF. DNA of the CDR3: TGTGCCGACAGTGAGAGCTATACGCAGTATTTT. V gene TRBV2 combines with J gene TRBJ2-3; TRBD1 might be the D (5 bases). The V end was cut by 11 bases, the J end by 7 bases, with 13 bases between. Germline CDR1 is SNHLY and CDR2 is FYNNEI. The CDR3 has 11 amino acids.

The V and J genes are TRBV6-5 and TRBJ1-1; no reliable D call. The V gene lost 6 bases and the J gene lost 0 bases, with 5 bases spanning the gap. The CDR3 length is 12 residues. The germline V gene encodes CDR1 MNHEY and CDR2 SVGAGI. CDR3 protein: CASRRLNTEAFF. The CDR3 DNA follows: TGTGCCAGCAGACGGTTGAACACTGAAGCTTTCTTT.

The chain employs TRBV25-1 and TRBJ1-2, with D possibly TRBD1 on 6 matching bases. The CDR3 runs to 13 residues. The V gene's germline CDR1 is MGHDK and CDR2 SYGVNS. V was pared by 7 bases and J by 8 bases, with 17 bases between. The CDR3 sequence: CASTQGLFGGYTF. CDR3 DNA: TGTGCCAGCACACAGGGTTTATTTGGGGGCTACACCTTC.

The chain employs TRBV25-1 and TRBJ2-1, with a possible D match to TRBD1 (7 bases). This CDR3 is built from 16 residues. Trimming took 4 bases from V and 9 from J, leaving 22 bases between them. The germline V gene encodes CDR1 MGHDK and CDR2 SYGVNS. The CDR3 DNA is TGTGCCAGCAGTGGACAGGGAGGCGTTGGCATACGTGAGCAGTTCTTC. Amino acids: CASSGQGGVGIREQFF.

This rearrangement joins TRBV4-1 to TRBJ1-5; the match to TRBD1 covers 9 bases. V trimming: 3 bases; J trimming: 7 bases; junction bases outside the gene matches: 7. The germline gives CDR1 MGHRA, CDR2 YSYEKL. The CDR3 contains 15 residues. The CDR3 is CASSHGDREGQPQHF. Here the CDR3 DNA reads TGCGCCAGCAGCCATGGGGACAGGGAGGGCCAGCCCCAGCATTTT.